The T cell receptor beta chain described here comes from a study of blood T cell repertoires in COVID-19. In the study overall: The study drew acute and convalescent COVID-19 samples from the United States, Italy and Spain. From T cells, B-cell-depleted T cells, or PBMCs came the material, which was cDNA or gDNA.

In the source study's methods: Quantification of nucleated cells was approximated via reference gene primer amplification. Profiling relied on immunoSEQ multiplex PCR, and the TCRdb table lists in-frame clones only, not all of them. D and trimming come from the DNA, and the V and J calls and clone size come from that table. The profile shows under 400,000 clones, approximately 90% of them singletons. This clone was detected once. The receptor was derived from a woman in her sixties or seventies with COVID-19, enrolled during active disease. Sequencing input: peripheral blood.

The CDR3 bases are TGTGCCAGCAGCTTAGAAAGGGGAGCAGGGGGAACTGAAGCTTTCTTT. The encoded protein is CASSLERGAGGTEAFF. V is TRBV11-2 and J is TRBJ1-1, with 7 bases aligning to TRBD1. V trimming: 0 bases; J trimming: 5 bases; junction bases outside the gene matches: 9. This CDR3 has 16 amino acids. Germline V gene lookup returns CDR1 SGHAT and CDR2 FQNNGV.